The 10 T cell receptor beta chains reported below all come from one sample, sequenced in a study of OX40 agonist ivuxolimab in advanced cancers. Here immunoSEQ multiplex PCR was the method, and the copy in TCRdb shows in-frame clones only, minus some. The sample contains 70,000 to 100,000 clones, 84% of which appear only once. Here the sequenced sample was CD4+ or CD8+ T cells sorted from blood, taken in a trial of the OX40 agonist ivuxolimab. Receptors were obtained from an adult with an advanced solid tumor such as melanoma, head and neck, liver or kidney cancer.

The chain recombines TRBV9 with TRBJ1-1, with TRBD1 as a possible D gene (6 bases). V was shortened by 3 bases and J by 1 base, with 13 bases between the two germline ends. The CDR3 covers 15 residues. Germline CDR1 SGDLS, CDR2 YYNGEE. DNA of the CDR3: TGTGCCAGCAGCGCCTATCGGACAGAGAACACTGAAGCTTTCTTT. It codes for CASSAYRTENTEAFF. Full variable domain (missing parts from reference TRBV9 and TRBJ1-1): DSGVTQTPKHLITATGQRVTLRCSPRSGDLSVYWYQQSLDQGLQFLIQYYNGEERAKGNILERFSAQQFPDLHSELNLSSLELGDSALYFCASSAYRTENTEAFFGQGTRLTVV.

The rearrangement links TRBV11-1 to TRBJ1-1, with D possibly matching TRBD1 (6 bases). Trimming took off 5 bases at V and 4 bases at J, with 17 bases between the two ends. CDR3 size: 15 residues. CDR1 SGHAT and CDR2 FQDESV come from the germline V gene (reference sequence). CDR3 DNA: TGTGCCAGCAGCGGGGACACGTCACACGGCACTGAAGCTTTCTTT. Amino acids: CASSGDTSHGTEAFF. Full variable domain (outside the CDR3, taken from reference TRBV11-1 and TRBJ1-1): EAEVAQSPRYKITEKSQAVAFWCDPISGHATLYWYRQILGQGPELLVQFQDESVVDDSQLPKDRFSAERLKGVDSTLKIQPAELGDSAMYLCASSGDTSHGTEAFFGQGTRLTVV.

The V gene is TRBV5-1, the J gene TRBJ2-2; a possible D gene is TRBD1 (6 bases). Per the germline V gene, CDR1 is SGHRS and CDR2 is YFSETQ. Trimming pared 0 bases from V and 7 bases from J, leaving 13 bases between. The CDR3 spans 15 residues. CDR3 sequence: CASSLGQDTGGELFF. For the CDR3, the DNA is TGCGCCAGCAGCTTGGGACAGGACACCGGCGGGGAGCTGTTTTTT. The whole variable domain, filled in from reference TRBV5-1 and TRBJ2-2, reads KAGVTQTPRYLIKTRGQQVTLSCSPISGHRSVSWYQQTPGQGLQFLFEYFSETQRNKGNFPGRFSGRQFSNSRSEMNVSTLELGDSALYLCASSLGQDTGGELFFGEGSRLTVL.

The CDR3 DNA reads as TGTGCCAGCAGTGAGCTCCCAAGCACAGATACGCAGTATTTT. It translates to CASSELPSTDTQYF. This chain joins TRBV2 and TRBJ2-3; D uncertain. The germline CDR1 and CDR2 sequences are SNHLY and FYNNEI. V was shortened by 3 bases and J by 0 bases, with 7 bases between the two germline ends. This CDR3 is built from 14 residues.

V and J are TRBV4-1 and TRBJ2-7; 8 nucleotides line up with TRBD1. There are 14 residues in the CDR3. The germline V gene has CDR1 MGHRA and CDR2 YSYEKL. The V segment lost 4 bases and the J segment 5 bases; nucleotides outside the gene matches: 7. The CDR3, as DNA: TGCGCCAGCAGCCGACAGGGGCGAAACGACGAGCAGTACTTC. It is translated as CASSRQGRNDEQYF.

The rearrangement joins TRBV2 to TRBJ1-2, with a weak D call TRBD1 (5 bases). Trimming removed 1 base from V and 3 bases from J, with 9 bases in between. From germline, CDR1 is SNHLY and CDR2 FYNNEI. This CDR3 has 14 amino acids. CDR3 in DNA: TGTGCCAGCAGTGAAGGGCAGGGCTACTATGGCTACACCTTC. Protein: CASSEGQGYYGYTF.

The CDR3 DNA reads as TGTGCCAGCAGCCAAGAAGGAATAGGCTCAGAAGCTTTCTTT. This gives the protein CASSQEGIGSEAFF. V is TRBV14 and J is TRBJ1-1; D uncertain. Germline V gives CDR1 SGHDN, CDR2 FVKESK. This CDR3 is 14 amino acids long. V shed 0 bases and J shed 8 bases, with 13 bases lying between them.

The chain has TRBV4-1 and TRBJ2-1; a possible D gene is TRBD1 (5 bases). The CDR3 is 13 amino acids. Germline V CDR1 and CDR2: MGHRA, YSYEKL. The V gene lost 2 bases and the J gene lost 8 bases, with 10 bases spanning the gap. DNA for the CDR3: TGCGCCAGCAGCCAACCAGACAGCGATGAGCAGTTCTTC. Translated: CASSQPDSDEQFF.

The CDR3, as DNA: TGTGCCAGCAGCGGACCCCAGGGTCCCTACGAGCAGTACTTC. It encodes CASSGPQGPYEQYF. This rearrangement joins TRBV5-6 to TRBJ2-7; TRBD1 might be the D (5 bases). The germline V and J ends were trimmed by 4 bases and 2 bases, with 13 bases remaining between them. Germline CDR1 and CDR2: SGHDT and YYEEEE. The CDR3 runs 14 residues.

The chain employs TRBV7-8 and TRBJ1-5; TRBD1 might be the D (5 bases). Between the trimmed V and J ends, which lost 1 base and 2 bases, there was a span of 12 bases. Germline V gives CDR1 SGHVS, CDR2 FQNEAQ. CDR3 length equals 16 residues. In DNA, the CDR3 is TGTGCCAGCAGCTTAGTTCAGGGTCGGGGCAATCAGCCCCAGCATTTT. The encoded protein is CASSLVQGRGNQPQHF.